This passage covers 25 T cell receptor beta chains from one sample sequenced in a study of blood T cell repertoires in COVID-19. TCRdb's table, derived via immunoSEQ multiplex PCR, lists solely in-frame clones and lacks some. In the table there are around 450,000 clones, nearly 90% of which are singletons. The sample was PBMCs or T cells enriched from blood (not recorded which). The receptors derive from a woman aged 18-29 years with acute COVID-19.

In nucleotides, the CDR3 is TGTGCCAGCAGCCAGGGGGCCAGGGGGAACACTGAAGCTTTCTTT. Translating it yields CASSQGARGNTEAFF. The rearrangement uses TRBV27 and TRBJ1-1; 8 nucleotides align to TRBD1. The V gene's germline CDR1 is MNHEY and CDR2 SMNVEV (reference sequence). The CDR3 loop spans 15 amino acids. Trimming cost V 6 bases and J 1 base; bases outside gene matches: 7.

The V call is TRBV19, the J call TRBJ1-4; 9 nucleotides line up with TRBD1. J lost 2 bases, V lost 3 bases, and 4 bases had no gene match. The length of the CDR3 is 16 residues. Germline V gene sequence: CDR1 LNHDA, CDR2 SQIVND (reference sequence). Here the CDR3 DNA reads TGTGCCAGTAGTATTCCGGGACAGGGCACTAATGAAAAACTGTTTTTT. This translates into CASSIPGQGTNEKLFF.

The chain recombines TRBV2 with TRBJ2-3, with 8 bases that match TRBD1. Germline CDR1 is SNHLY and CDR2 is FYNNEI. Trimming took 2 bases from V and 3 from J; bases not matched to a gene: 4. The CDR3 spans 15 residues. The CDR3 spells CASSERTGRTDTQYF. In DNA, the CDR3 is TGTGCCAGCAGTGAAAGGACAGGGAGGACAGATACGCAGTATTTT.

This clone occurred a few times. The V gene is TRBV18, the J gene TRBJ1-2; 7 bases line up with TRBD1. Losses at the gene ends were 3 bases for V and 4 bases for J; bases not matched to a gene: 14. There are 17 residues in the CDR3. Germline V gene data show CDR1 as KGHSH and CDR2 as LQKENI. CDR3 in amino acids: CASSPRPNRGLGYGYTF. The CDR3 nucleotides are TGTGCCAGCTCACCGAGACCCAACAGGGGTCTCGGCTATGGCTACACCTTC.

V and J are TRBV6-5 and TRBJ1-5; the D gene is possibly TRBD1 (6 bases). Germline lookup yields CDR1 MNHEY and CDR2 SVGAGI. The CDR3 is made up of 14 amino acids. Trimming shortened V by 6 bases and J by 2 bases, and 11 bases separated the two germline ends. The CDR3 region has the DNA TGTGCCAGCAGGGCAGGGGATGGCAATCAGCCCCAGCATTTT. The encoded protein is CASRAGDGNQPQHF.

This chain uses TRBV18 with TRBJ2-7; maybe TRBD1 (5 bases). This CDR3 is 16 amino acids long. Trimming removed 4 bases from V and 6 bases from J, with 22 bases in between. The germline V gene encodes CDR1 KGHSH and CDR2 LQKENI. The CDR3 DNA is TGTGCCAGCTCACGCGCCCAACAGGCCATGTTTGGCGAGCAGTACTTC. This translates into CASSRAQQAMFGEQYF. Using reference TRBV18 and TRBJ2-7 for the parts outside the CDR3, the full variable domain is NAGVMQNPRHLVRRRGQEARLRCSPMKGHSHVYWYRQLPEEGLKFMVYLQKENIIDESGMPKERFSAEFPKEGPSILRIQQVVRGDSAAYFCASSRAQQAMFGEQYFGPGTRLTVT.

The CDR3 DNA reads TGTGCCAGCAGCCAAGTCCCGGGGGGGGGTTCTGGCTACACCTTC. Residues: CASSQVPGGGSGYTF. The gene calls are TRBV3-1 (or the pseudogene TRBV3-2) and TRBJ1-2; a possible D gene is TRBD1 (5 bases). The length of the CDR3 is 15 residues. Per germline, CDR1 LGHDT and CDR2 YNNKEL (reference sequence). V was pared by 1 base and J by 7 bases, with 16 bases between.

This sequence joins TRBV5-5 and TRBJ2-3, with 8 positions matching TRBD1. From germline, CDR1 is SGHKS and CDR2 YYEKEE (reference sequence). V shed 1 base and J 1 base; nucleotides not matched to a gene: 2. This CDR3 is 15 amino acids long. CDR3 protein: CASSLSGGGTDTQYF. In DNA, the CDR3 is TGTGCCAGCAGCTTGTCAGGGGGCGGCACAGATACGCAGTATTTT.

This rearrangement joins TRBV4-1 to TRBJ1-5; unclear D gene. Trimming pared 0 bases from V and 6 bases from J, leaving 9 bases between. The germline CDR1 and CDR2 sequences are MGHRA and YSYEKL. This CDR3 contains 14 residues. In DNA, the CDR3 is TGCGCCAGCAGCCAAGATATGCGCGGTCAGCCCCAGCATTTT. Residues: CASSQDMRGQPQHF.

For this clone: This sample includes further DNA sequences coding for the same CDR3. The rearrangement links TRBV29-1 to TRBJ1-1, with 7 bases identical to TRBD1. With 7 bases clipped from V and 1 base from J, the junction kept 6 bases outside the gene matches. The CDR3 sequence is 13 residues long. CDR1 is SQVTM and CDR2 is ANQGSEA in the germline V gene. The CDR3 region is CSAKGQKNTEAFF. The DNA for the CDR3 is TGCAGCGCCAAGGGACAGAAGAACACTGAAGCTTTCTTT. Complete variable domain (other parts from reference TRBV29-1 and TRBJ1-1): SAVISQKPSRDICQRGTSLTIQCQVDSQVTMMFWYRQQPGQSLTLIATANQGSEATYESGFVIDKFPISRPNLTFSTLTVSNMSPEDSSIYLCSAKGQKNTEAFFGQGTRLTVV.

This rearrangement joins TRBV10-2 to TRBJ1-5, with TRBD1 matching over 7 bases. The CDR3 has 18 residues. The germline CDR1 and CDR2 sequences are WSHSY and SAAADI. Trimming removed 0 bases from V and 2 bases from J; junction bases left unmatched: 10. This CDR3 reads CASSESGGDSLGNQPQHF. DNA of the CDR3: TGCGCCAGCAGTGAGTCAGGGGGCGACTCTCTTGGCAATCAGCCCCAGCATTTT.

The chain couples TRBV5-1 to TRBJ2-1, with TRBD2 as a possible D gene (6 bases). This CDR3 is 16 amino acids long. Trimming removed 4 bases at V and 3 bases at J, with 17 bases between. Germline-derived CDR1 and CDR2 are SGHRS and YFSETQ. DNA of the CDR3: TGCGCCAGCAGCCCCTCCGGGACTGGCCTCTACAATGAGCAGTTCTTC. Its protein product is CASSPSGTGLYNEQFF.

This clone was seen just once. The CDR3 loop is CASSHSRDFQETQYF. The CDR3 DNA is TGTGCCAGCAGCCACAGTCGGGACTTTCAAGAGACCCAGTACTTC. The chain uses TRBV28 and TRBJ2-5; D possibly corresponds to TRBD2 (6 bases). V lost 6 bases and J 2 bases, leaving 16 bases between the germline ends. The V gene's germline CDR1 is MDHEN and CDR2 SYDVKM. The CDR3 spans 15 residues.

This clone was counted only a few times. The CDR3 sequence is CASSPRQGDEKLFF. The CDR3 DNA sequence: TGTGCCAGCAGCCCACGGCAGGGTGATGAAAAACTGTTTTTT. This chain links TRBV4-2 with TRBJ1-4; D might be TRBD1 (5 bases). The CDR3 is made up of 14 amino acids. Trimming took 4 bases from V and 6 from J, leaving 12 bases between them. The germline gives CDR1 LGHNA, CDR2 YNFKEQ.

The J gene is TRBJ2-3, the V gene TRBV10-2, with 10 bases identical to TRBD2. The J segment lost 6 bases and the V segment lost 3 bases, leaving 12 bases of the junction unmatched. The germline gives CDR1 WSHSY, CDR2 SAAADI. This CDR3 is 17 amino acids long. This CDR3 is CASSDQERGGFPDTQYF. For the CDR3, the DNA is TGCGCCAGCAGTGACCAGGAGCGGGGGGGGTTCCCCGATACGCAGTATTTT.

The chain links TRBV29-1 to TRBJ2-5, with 9 bases identical to TRBD1. The CDR3 has 13 residues. Per germline, CDR1 SQVTM and CDR2 ANQGSEA. V trimming: 5 bases; J trimming: 5 bases; junction bases outside the gene matches: 6. CDR3 nucleotide sequence: TGCAGCGTTTTAGGGACAGGGACCGAGACCCAGTACTTC. Its translation is CSVLGTGTETQYF.

This clone was detected only once. J is TRBJ1-3 and V is TRBV18; D is unclear. The length of the CDR3 is 12 residues. Deletions cut 2 bases from V and 8 bases from J, with 7 bases between. Germline CDR1 reads KGHSH; CDR2 reads LQKENI. The CDR3 protein is CASSPNSDTIYF. CDR3 DNA sequence: TGTGCCAGCTCACCAAACAGTGACACCATATATTTT.

This CDR3 is CASMKQGAAGYTF. CDR3 sequence (DNA): TGTGCCAGTATGAAACAGGGGGCTGCTGGCTACACCTTC. The chain employs TRBV19 and TRBJ1-2; 9 bases fit TRBD1. With V trimmed by 7 bases and J by 7 bases, 7 bases remained unmatched. Germline V gives CDR1 LNHDA, CDR2 SQIVND (reference sequence). The CDR3 has 13 amino acids.

The V gene is TRBV2, the J gene TRBJ2-1, with D possibly matching TRBD2 (6 bases). Per germline, CDR1 SNHLY and CDR2 FYNNEI. V was clipped by 2 bases and J by 1 base, with 9 bases between them. This CDR3 spans 15 amino acids. DNA for the CDR3: TGTGCCAGCAGTGAATTGGCGGGGTCCTACAATGAGCAGTTCTTC. Its protein product is CASSELAGSYNEQFF.

This chain joins TRBV5-4 and TRBJ2-1, with 8 bases lining up with TRBD2. From germline, CDR1 is SGHNT and CDR2 YYREEE (reference sequence). This CDR3 has 13 residues. V was pared by 3 bases and J by 7 bases, with 3 bases of the junction left unmatched. CDR3 DNA: TGTGCCAGCAGCTCCGGGACTAGTAATGAGCAGTTCTTC. Encoded protein: CASSSGTSNEQFF.

Only a few counts were recorded for this clone. The V gene is TRBV11-2, the J gene TRBJ2-1; D is unclear. This CDR3 has 16 residues. Germline lookup yields CDR1 SGHAT and CDR2 FQNNGV. V gave up 6 bases and J gave up 2 bases, with 17 bases separating them. The CDR3 DNA sequence: TGTGCCAGCAGACCGAGGCTTTGGAGAGCCTACAATGAGCAGTTCTTC. Its protein product is CASRPRLWRAYNEQFF.

This rearrangement joins TRBV19 to TRBJ2-7; 7 bases agree with TRBD1. Germline trimming cut 8 bases from V and 6 bases from J; bases unmatched to any gene: 10. The CDR3 consists of 13 residues. The germline V gene has CDR1 LNHDA and CDR2 SQIVND (reference sequence). CDR3 in DNA: TGTGCCAGTGCCGGGACAGCGTTTGGCGAGCAGTACTTC. Translation: CASAGTAFGEQYF. Full variable domain (remainder filled in from reference TRBV19 and TRBJ2-7): DGGITQSPKYLFRKEGQNVTLSCEQNLNHDAMYWYRQDPGQGLRLIYYSQIVNDFQKGDIAEGYSVSREKKESFPLTVTSAQKNPTAFYLCASAGTAFGEQYFGPGTRLTVT.

This clone has a handful of counts. This rearrangement joins TRBV5-4 to TRBJ2-3; D is perhaps TRBD2 (5 bases). CDR1 SGHNT and CDR2 YYREEE come from the germline V gene (reference sequence). There are 15 residues in the CDR3. V lost 4 bases to trimming and J lost 1 base, with 13 bases between them. This CDR3 reads CASSIPMRGTDTQYF. The CDR3 DNA reads as TGTGCCAGCAGCATCCCGATGAGGGGCACAGATACGCAGTATTTT.

This clone appeared a single time. The V and J genes are TRBV9 and TRBJ1-5; 7 bases agree with TRBD1. CDR3 length: 14 amino acids. V dropped 0 bases and J dropped 7; count of bases not matched to a gene: 4. Germline lookup yields CDR1 SGDLS and CDR2 YYNGEE. The CDR3 DNA is TGTGCCAGCAGCGTAGGAGCAGGGGGACAGCCCCAGCATTTT. Its protein product is CASSVGAGGQPQHF. Combining the CDR3 with reference TRBV9 and TRBJ1-5 gives the whole variable domain DSGVTQTPKHLITATGQRVTLRCSPRSGDLSVYWYQQSLDQGLQFLIQYYNGEERAKGNILERFSAQQFPDLHSELNLSSLELGDSALYFCASSVGAGGQPQHFGDGTRLSIL.

In regard to this clone: Distinct nucleotide sequences in the sample also encode this CDR3. The gene calls are TRBV5-4 and TRBJ2-5; no definite D call. Germline CDR1 SGHNT, CDR2 YYREEE (reference sequence). The length of the CDR3 is 12 residues. V shed 0 bases and J shed 5 bases, with 5 bases lying between them. The CDR3 DNA reads TGTGCCAGCAGCTTGGCCGGGGAGACCCAGTACTTC. This sequence encodes CASSLAGETQYF.